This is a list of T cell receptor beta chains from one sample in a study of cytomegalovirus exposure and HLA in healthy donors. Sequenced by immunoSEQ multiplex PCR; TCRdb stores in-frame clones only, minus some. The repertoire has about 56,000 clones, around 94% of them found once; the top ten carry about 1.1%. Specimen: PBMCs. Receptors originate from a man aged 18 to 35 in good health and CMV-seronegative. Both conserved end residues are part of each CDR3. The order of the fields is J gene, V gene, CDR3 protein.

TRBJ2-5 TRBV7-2 CASSLWTSGRVGTQYF
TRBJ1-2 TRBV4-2 CASSQSGGPNYGYTF
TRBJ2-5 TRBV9 CASSVGSTLAQETQYF
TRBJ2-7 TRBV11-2 CASSATSGALEQYF
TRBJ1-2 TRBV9 CASSVATGGGYGYTF
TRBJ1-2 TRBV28 CASWTGVVGYTF
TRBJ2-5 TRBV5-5 CASSLGGTGQETQYF
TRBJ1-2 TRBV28 CASSIGGNYGYTF
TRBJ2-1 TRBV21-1 CASSKASRGTAQRYHEQFF
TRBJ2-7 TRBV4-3 CASSQEWREGGPLIYEQYF
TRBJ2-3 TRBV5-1 CASSLGRVPSTDTQYF
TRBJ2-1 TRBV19 CASSSQQGIVGTSGSFSQFF
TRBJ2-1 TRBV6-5 CASKGGKGVEQFF
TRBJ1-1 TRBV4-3 CASSLTGTDEAFF
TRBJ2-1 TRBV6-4 CASSDWTSGNEQFF
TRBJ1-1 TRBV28 CASSLGDYTEAFF
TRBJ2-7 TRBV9 CASSVASDGGRTYEQYF
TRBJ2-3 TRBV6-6 CAVRTSPTDTQYF
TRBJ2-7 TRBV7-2 CASSPGTSGSYEQYF
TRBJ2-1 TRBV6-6 CASSYSNLAHEQFF
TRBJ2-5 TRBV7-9 CASSFPTDQETQYF
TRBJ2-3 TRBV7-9 CASSHPGDSKRTDTQYF
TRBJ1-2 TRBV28 CASSAIEDRDFYGYTF
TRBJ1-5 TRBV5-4 CASSLDPGENQPQHF
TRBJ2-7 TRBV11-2 CASSFSPRQGPLYEQYF
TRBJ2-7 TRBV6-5 CASSETSGFHEQYF
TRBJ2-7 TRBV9 CASSVGSSAYEQYF
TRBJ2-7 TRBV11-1 CASSLLVVSAGVANEQYF
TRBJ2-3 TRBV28 CASSFGQERATDTQYF
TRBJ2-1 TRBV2 CAGSELAMVNEQFF
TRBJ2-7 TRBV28 CASSGDSNVYEQYF
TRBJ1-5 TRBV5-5 CASSPGYRDQPQHF
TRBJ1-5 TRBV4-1 CASSQDEAPGGPQHF
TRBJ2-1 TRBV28 CASSPTTAVNEQFF
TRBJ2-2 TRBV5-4 CASSTRTVTGELFF
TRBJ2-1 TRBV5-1 CASSLGGSGIDEQFF
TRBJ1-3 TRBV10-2 CASSEGGSGNTIYF
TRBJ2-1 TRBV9 CASSVLAGDNEQFF
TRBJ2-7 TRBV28 CASSPLLQGDYEQYF
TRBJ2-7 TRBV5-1 CASSLGGSGGYEQYF
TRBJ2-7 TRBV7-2 CASSFLTYSEQYF
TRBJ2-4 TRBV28 CASSSSGQGGNIQYF
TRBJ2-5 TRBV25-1 CASGESRGSTETQYF
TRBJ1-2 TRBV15 CATSRDKGLVGYTF
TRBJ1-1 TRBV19 CASSIGRGNTEAFF
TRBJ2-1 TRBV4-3 CASSQRTSGGNEQFF
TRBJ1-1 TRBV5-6 CASSGLPTEAFF
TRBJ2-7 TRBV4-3 CASSTGQGAGYEQYF
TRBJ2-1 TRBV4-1 CASSQKAGGGEQFF
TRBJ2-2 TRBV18 CASSPLAGEDNGELFF
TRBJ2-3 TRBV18 CASSQGDRSDTQYF
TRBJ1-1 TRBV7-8 CASSSDVGQPVF